These 6 T cell receptor beta chains originate from one sample sequenced in a study of blood T cells in healthy people across ages. Next came a second PCR, run for about 6 to 12 cycles, which used a sample-barcoded 5' primer along with a J-beta primer mix. TCRdb re-analysed the 5' RACE reads in MiXCR, keeping a single row per CDR3 protein. Seen here are about 970,000 distinct CDR3 sequences, roughly half observed once, and the top ten hold over 20%. The sample consisted of blood. These TCRs come from a woman aged 60-75 years in good health.

The CDR3 DNA is TGCAGTGCCAGCCGAGGGGTATATTACTACGAGCAGTACTTC. Residues: CSASRGVYYYEQYF. The chain uses TRBV20-1 and TRBJ2-4, with D perhaps assigned TRBD1 or TRBD2 (5 bases each). The DNA end is a closer match to TRBJ2-7, so the J assignment may be wrong. Per germline, CDR1 DFQATT and CDR2 SNEGSKA (reference sequence). The CDR3 contains 14 residues.

Regarding this clonotype: The junction shows a germline mismatch at one end, possibly a read error. The CDR3 nucleotides read TGCAGCGCCGAAGTACCAATTTCCTATGAGCAGTACTTC. This translates into CSAEVPISYEQYF. The chain has TRBV29-1 and TRBJ2-7, with D hard to call. CDR3 length: 13 amino acids. Germline CDR1 and CDR2: SQVTM and ANQGSEA.

Concerning this clonotype: A junction boundary mismatches the germline segment, possibly from a read error. The V gene is TRBV12-3 or TRBV12-4, the J gene TRBJ2-5; TRBD1 matches 7 bases. This CDR3 has 16 residues. CDR3: CASARATGFYQETQCF. In DNA, the CDR3 is TGTGCCAGCGCCAGGGCGACAGGGTTTTACCAAGAGACCCAGTGCTTC.

This chain joins TRBV5-1 and TRBJ2-1, with TRBD2 identical over 10 bases. CDR3 size: 15 residues. Germline V gene data show CDR1 as SGHRS and CDR2 as YFSETQ. The V gene end was trimmed by 1 base and the J gene end by 8 bases; junction bases not matched to a gene: 6. CDR3 amino acids: CASSLLGAGGDEQFF. CDR3 bases: TGCGCCAGCAGCTTGCTAGGAGCGGGAGGGGATGAGCAGTTCTTC.

The genes are TRBV25-1 and TRBJ2-7, with a tentative D call TRBD1 (6 bases). The germline V and J ends were trimmed by 2 bases and 3 bases, with 14 bases remaining between them. The CDR3 extends over 15 amino acids. The germline CDR1 and CDR2 sequences are MGHDK and SYGVNS. The CDR3 DNA sequence: TGTGCCAGCAGTGAACCTCTGACAGGACTCTACGAGCAGTACTTC. Amino acids: CASSEPLTGLYEQYF.

The sample holds one count of this clonotype. It may be a read error: a sequence one base away is much more abundant. This chain links TRBV29-1 with TRBJ2-6; tentatively, D is TRBD2 (5 bases). The CDR3 is made up of 16 amino acids. Looked up from germline, CDR1 is SQVTM and CDR2 is ANQGSEA. The chain's CDR3 is CSVEALAGSGTNVLTF. In DNA, the CDR3 is TGCAGCGTTGAAGCCCTTGCGGGCTCTGGGACCAACGTCCTGACTTTC.